This is a list of T cell receptor beta chains from one sample in a study of blood T cell repertoires in COVID-19. Measured with immunoSEQ multiplex PCR; TCRdb has only the in-frame clones, and not every one. This table has about 300,000 clones, around nine tenths appearing once. Sequenced sample: peripheral blood. Source of these receptors: a woman aged 25-40 years with COVID-19, enrolled during active disease. Each CDR3 is given with its conserved first and last residue. Fields, in order: clone size, J gene, D gene, V gene, CDR3 protein, CDR3 DNA. The D gene is left open where the match is weak. Clone size is not always given. Where it is, it says once, few, many or a class for expanded clones.

NA,TRBJ2-7,TRBD1,TRBV5-1,CASSLGTGRYEQYF,TGCGCCAGCAGCTTGGGGACAGGACGCTACGAGCAGTACTTC
NA,TRBJ2-7,TRBD2,TRBV7-2,CASSSGLAYEQYF,TGTGCCAGCAGTTCGGGACTAGCTTACGAGCAGTACTTC
NA,TRBJ2-3,NA,TRBV5-6,CASSLAGPDTQYF,TGTGCCAGCAGCTTGGCAGGGCCAGATACGCAGTATTTT
NA,TRBJ2-5,TRBD2,TRBV28,CASSLAGASWEETQYF,TGTGCCAGCAGTCTAGCGGGAGCCTCATGGGAAGAGACCCAGTACTTC
NA,TRBJ2-1,NA,TRBV23-1,CASRTAYNEQFF,TGCGCCAGCAGGACAGCCTACAATGAGCAGTTCTTC
once,TRBJ2-7,NA,TRBV28,CASSFLAESSYEQYF,TGTGCCAGCAGTTTCCTAGCTGAAAGCTCCTACGAGCAGTACTTC
NA,TRBJ1-2,TRBD1,TRBV28,CASTAGDRGWGYTF,TGTGCCAGCACCGCCGGGGACAGGGGTTGGGGCTACACCTTC
NA,TRBJ2-1,NA,TRBV2,CASAYWGEFYNEQFF,TGTGCCAGCGCGTATTGGGGGGAATTCTACAATGAGCAGTTCTTC
NA,TRBJ1-5,TRBD1,TRBV19,CATSGQERYSNQPQHF,TGTGCCACCTCGGGACAGGAGAGATATAGCAATCAGCCCCAGCATTTT
NA,TRBJ2-7,NA,TRBV4-1,CASSGGFGSSYEQYF,TGCGCCAGCAGCGGCGGATTCGGGAGCTCCTACGAGCAGTACTTC
NA,TRBJ1-1,NA,TRBV27,CASRVQGPGTEAFF,TGTGCCAGCAGGGTACAGGGCCCGGGCACTGAAGCTTTCTTT
NA,TRBJ2-7,TRBD2,TRBV6-2/TRBV6-3,CASSYGGGSGYEQYF,TGTGCCAGCAGTTACGGGGGGGGTAGCGGGTACGAGCAGTACTTC
NA,TRBJ2-7,NA,TRBV4-2,CASFRGKGNHYEQYF,TGTGCCAGCTTTAGGGGGAAAGGGAACCACTACGAGCAGTACTTC
NA,TRBJ1-1,TRBD1,TRBV5-1,CASATGANTEAFF,TGCGCCAGCGCCACAGGGGCGAACACTGAAGCTTTCTTT
NA,TRBJ2-3,NA,TRBV7-9,CASSLQGSTDTQYF,TGTGCCAGCAGCTTACAAGGGAGTACAGATACGCAGTATTTT
NA,TRBJ1-3,NA,TRBV5-1,CASSLAGVGGNTIYF,TGCGCCAGCAGCTTGGCAGGGGTTGGTGGAAACACCATATATTTT
NA,TRBJ1-5,NA,TRBV19,CASSFIDQPQHF,TGTGCCAGTAGTTTTATCGATCAGCCCCAGCATTTT
NA,TRBJ2-1,TRBD1,TRBV6-2/TRBV6-3,CASSPGDSYNEQFF,TGTGCCAGCAGTCCCGGGGACAGCTACAATGAGCAGTTCTTC
NA,TRBJ2-3,TRBD2,TRBV30,CAWTGGRSTDTQYF,TGTGCCTGGACTGGCGGGAGGAGCACAGATACGCAGTATTTT
NA,TRBJ2-2,NA,TRBV21-1,CASSSSGRVRTGELFF,TGTGCCAGCAGCTCCAGCGGGAGGGTGCGGACCGGGGAGCTGTTTTTT
NA,TRBJ2-3,TRBD2,TRBV4-3,CASSQQAGWADTQYF,TGCGCCAGCAGCCAACAAGCGGGATGGGCAGATACGCAGTATTTT
once,TRBJ1-5,TRBD1,TRBV9,CASSVGQGADQPQHF,TGTGCCAGCAGCGTAGGGCAGGGGGCCGATCAGCCCCAGCATTTT
NA,TRBJ1-4,NA,TRBV6-5,CASSLEGPREKLFF,TGTGCCAGCAGCCTCGAGGGCCCGAGGGAAAAACTGTTTTTT
NA,TRBJ2-2,TRBD1,TRBV24-1,CATSDFDRATGELFF,TGTGCCACCAGTGATTTCGACAGGGCTACCGGGGAGCTGTTTTTT
NA,TRBJ2-7,NA,TRBV28,CASSLQIPYEQYF,TGTGCCAGCAGTTTACAGATCCCTTACGAGCAGTACTTC
NA,TRBJ1-4,NA,TRBV5-6,CASSSPGRGTNEKLFF,TGTGCCAGCAGCTCACCAGGGAGGGGAACTAATGAAAAACTGTTTTTT
NA,TRBJ1-1,NA,TRBV7-3,CASSFHPGTEAFF,TGTGCCAGCAGCTTCCACCCCGGGACTGAAGCTTTCTTT
NA,TRBJ2-5,NA,TRBV28,CASSVPLETQYF,TGTGCCAGCAGTGTCCCGTTGGAGACCCAGTACTTC
NA,TRBJ1-5,TRBD1,TRBV9,CASSVEGALDQPQHF,TGTGCCAGCAGCGTAGAGGGGGCTCTGGATCAGCCCCAGCATTTT
NA,TRBJ1-1,NA,TRBV6-5,CASSYPSGGNTEAFF,TGTGCCAGCAGTTACCCCTCGGGGGGGAACACTGAAGCTTTCTTT
NA,TRBJ2-3,NA,TRBV19,CASSIQPGIDTQYF,TGTGCCAGTAGTATACAGCCGGGTATAGATACGCAGTATTTT
NA,TRBJ1-2,NA,TRBV7-2,CASSLGVGGGYGYTF,TGTGCCAGCAGCTTAGGGGTAGGGGGTGGCTATGGCTACACCTTC
NA,TRBJ1-3,TRBD1,TRBV6-4,CASNRDRGDTIYF,TGTGCCAGCAATAGGGACAGGGGAGACACCATATATTTT
NA,TRBJ2-2,TRBD2,TRBV9,CASSYGAGAYTGELFF,TGTGCCAGCAGCTACGGAGCGGGAGCATACACCGGGGAGCTGTTTTTT
NA,TRBJ1-1,NA,TRBV6-5,CASRSADEAFF,TGTGCCAGCAGATCTGCGGATGAAGCTTTCTTT
NA,TRBJ2-5,TRBD2,TRBV19,CASSKGLEETQYF,TGTGCCAGTAGTAAGGGACTAGAGGAGACCCAGTACTTC
NA,TRBJ1-1,NA,TRBV6-5,CASSPLLTEAFF,TGTGCCAGCAGTCCATTACTGACTGAAGCTTTCTTT
once,TRBJ1-2,NA,TRBV19,CASSITGFGYTF,TGTGCCAGTAGTATAACAGGCTTCGGCTACACCTTC
NA,TRBJ2-7,TRBD1,TRBV24-1,CATSDSQTGVHEQYF,TGTGCCACCAGTGATTCTCAGACAGGGGTTCACGAGCAGTACTTC
NA,TRBJ2-7,TRBD2,TRBV3-1/TRBV3-2,CASSQETSFHEQYF,TGTGCCAGCAGCCAAGAGACTAGCTTCCACGAGCAGTACTTC
NA,TRBJ2-1,TRBD2,TRBV5-3,CARSYTGTSGGDNEQFF,TGTGCCAGAAGCTACACCGGGACTAGCGGGGGGGACAATGAGCAGTTCTTC
NA,TRBJ1-3,NA,TRBV2,CASRVTDGSSGNTIYF,TGTGCCAGCAGAGTAACGGACGGGAGCTCTGGAAACACCATATATTTT
NA,TRBJ1-6,TRBD1,TRBV6-5,CASSLMGQNNSPLHF,TGTGCCAGCAGTTTAATGGGACAGAATAATTCACCCCTCCACTTT
once,TRBJ2-5,NA,TRBV30,CAWSATAETQYF,TGTGCCTGGAGTGCGACAGCAGAGACCCAGTACTTC
NA,TRBJ2-7,NA,TRBV9,CASSPRGVASYEQYF,TGTGCCAGCAGCCCCCGAGGAGTAGCGTCCTACGAGCAGTACTTC
NA,TRBJ2-3,NA,TRBV20-1,CRAGIDTQYF,TGCAGAGCTGGCATAGATACGCAGTATTTT
NA,TRBJ2-5,NA,TRBV24-1,CATSDWAFQETQYF,TGTGCCACCAGTGATTGGGCTTTCCAAGAGACCCAGTACTTC
NA,TRBJ2-7,NA,TRBV6-2/TRBV6-3,CASSWARSSSYEQYF,TGTGCCAGCAGTTGGGCCAGATCGAGCTCCTACGAGCAGTACTTC
NA,TRBJ1-1,NA,TRBV29-1,CAGRMNTEAFF,TGTGCTGGCAGGATGAACACTGAAGCTTTCTTT
NA,TRBJ2-7,NA,TRBV2,CASSETRGEQYF,TGTGCCAGCAGTGAAACAAGGGGTGAGCAGTACTTC
NA,TRBJ2-3,TRBD2,TRBV6-4,CASSLLGLAGGIRADTQYF,TGTGCCAGCAGCCTACTGGGACTAGCGGGAGGAATAAGGGCAGATACGCAGTATTTT
NA,TRBJ1-4,NA,TRBV7-6,CASSLEYAGQGDEKLFF,TGTGCCAGCAGCTTAGAATATGCGGGGCAGGGCGATGAAAAACTGTTTTTT
NA,TRBJ1-6,TRBD1,TRBV30,CAWSVGTVNSPLHF,TGTGCCTGGAGTGTAGGGACAGTGAATTCACCCCTCCACTTT
NA,TRBJ2-5,TRBD2,TRBV19,CASSIGLAASNGAQYF,TGTGCCAGTAGTATAGGGCTAGCGGCGTCCAACGGGGCCCAGTACTTC
NA,TRBJ1-1,TRBD1,TRBV6-5,CASRQGVNTEAFF,TGTGCCAGCAGACAGGGGGTGAACACTGAAGCTTTCTTT
many,TRBJ2-1,TRBD2,TRBV19,CASRAGRAAVNEQFF,TGTGCCAGTAGGGCCGGGAGGGCCGCTGTCAATGAGCAGTTCTTC
few,TRBJ1-1,TRBD1,TRBV19,CASSSGQGAANTEAFF,TGTGCCAGTAGTTCCGGACAGGGGGCCGCGAACACTGAAGCTTTCTTT